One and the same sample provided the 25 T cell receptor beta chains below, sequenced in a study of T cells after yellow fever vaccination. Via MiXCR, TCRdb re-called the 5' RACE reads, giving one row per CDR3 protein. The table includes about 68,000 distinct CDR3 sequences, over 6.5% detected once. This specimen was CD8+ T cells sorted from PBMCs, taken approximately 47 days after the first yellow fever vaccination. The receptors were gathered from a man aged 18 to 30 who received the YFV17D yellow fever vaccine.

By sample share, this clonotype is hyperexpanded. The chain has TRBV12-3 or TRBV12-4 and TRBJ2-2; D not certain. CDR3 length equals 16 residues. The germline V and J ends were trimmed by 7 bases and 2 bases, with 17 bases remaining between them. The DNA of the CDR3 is TGTGCCAGCACACACCTTCGGAACATCAACACCGGGGAGCTGTTTTTT. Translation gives CASTHLRNINTGELFF.

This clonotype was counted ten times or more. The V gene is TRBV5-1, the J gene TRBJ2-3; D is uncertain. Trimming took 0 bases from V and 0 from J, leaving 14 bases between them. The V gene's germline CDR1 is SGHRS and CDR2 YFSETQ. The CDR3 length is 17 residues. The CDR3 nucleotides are TGCGCCAGCAGCTTGGCCCCCGGCTCGTTCAGCACAGATACGCAGTATTTT. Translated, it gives CASSLAPGSFSTDTQYF.

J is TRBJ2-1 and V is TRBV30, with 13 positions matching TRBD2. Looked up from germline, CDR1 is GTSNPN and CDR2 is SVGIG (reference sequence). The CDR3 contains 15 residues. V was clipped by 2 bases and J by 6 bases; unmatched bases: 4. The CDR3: CAWSWTSGGSNEQFF. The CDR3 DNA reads TGTGCCTGGAGTTGGACTAGCGGGGGTAGCAATGAGCAGTTCTTC.

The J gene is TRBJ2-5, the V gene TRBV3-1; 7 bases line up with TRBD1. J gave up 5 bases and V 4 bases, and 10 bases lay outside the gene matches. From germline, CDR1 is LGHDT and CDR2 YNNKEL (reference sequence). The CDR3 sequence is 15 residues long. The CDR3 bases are TGTGCCAGCAGCCCTCCCCCGACAGGGTCTGAGACCCAGTACTTC. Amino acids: CASSPPPTGSETQYF.

CDR3 in amino acids: CASSQRGQSTDTQYF. The CDR3 bases are TGTGCCAGCTCACAGAGGGGGCAAAGCACAGATACGCAGTATTTT. J is TRBJ2-3 and V is TRBV18, with TRBD1 identical over 7 bases. This CDR3 spans 15 amino acids. The V gene's germline CDR1 is KGHSH and CDR2 LQKENI. The junction had 4 bases not matched to a gene; V was cut back by 4 bases and J by 0 bases.

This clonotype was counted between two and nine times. CDR3 protein: CASSAGQGGTEAFF. The CDR3 nucleotides read TGTGCCAGCAGTGCGGGACAGGGGGGTACTGAAGCTTTCTTT. The J gene is TRBJ1-1, the V gene TRBV25-1; 11 positions agree with TRBD1. V shed 4 bases and J 5 bases; nucleotides not matched to a gene: 3. The CDR3 extends over 14 amino acids. Germline values: CDR1 MGHDK, CDR2 SYGVNS.

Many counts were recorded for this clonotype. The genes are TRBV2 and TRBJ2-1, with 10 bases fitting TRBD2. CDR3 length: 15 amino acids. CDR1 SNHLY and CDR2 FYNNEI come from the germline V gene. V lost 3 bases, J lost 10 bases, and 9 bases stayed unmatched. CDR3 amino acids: CASSDGSGGFREQFF. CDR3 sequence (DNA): TGTGCCAGCAGTGACGGTAGCGGGGGGTTCAGAGAGCAGTTCTTC.

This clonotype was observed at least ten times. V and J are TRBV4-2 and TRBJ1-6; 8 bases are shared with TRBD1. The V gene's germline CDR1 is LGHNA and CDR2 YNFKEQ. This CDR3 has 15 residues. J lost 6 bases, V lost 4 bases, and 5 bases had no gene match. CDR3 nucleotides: TGTGCCAGCAGCCCCCGGGACAGGAGTAATTCACCCCTCCACTTT. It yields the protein CASSPRDRSNSPLHF.

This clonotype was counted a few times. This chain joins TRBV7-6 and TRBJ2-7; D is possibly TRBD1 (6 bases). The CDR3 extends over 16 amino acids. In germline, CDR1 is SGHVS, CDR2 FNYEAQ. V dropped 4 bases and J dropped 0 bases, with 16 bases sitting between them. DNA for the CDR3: TGTGCCAGCAGCTCGACCACCCGGGACACCTCCTACGAGCAGTACTTC. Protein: CASSSTTRDTSYEQYF. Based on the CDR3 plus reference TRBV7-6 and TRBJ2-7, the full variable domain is GAGVSQSPRYKVTKRGQDVALRCDPISGHVSLYWYRQALGQGPEFLTYFNYEAQQDKSGLPNDRFSAERPEGSISTLTIQRTEQRDSAMYRCASSSTTRDTSYEQYFGPGTRLTVT.

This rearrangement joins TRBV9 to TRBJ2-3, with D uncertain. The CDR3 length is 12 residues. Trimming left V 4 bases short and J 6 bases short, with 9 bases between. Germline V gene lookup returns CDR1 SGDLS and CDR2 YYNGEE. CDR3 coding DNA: TGTGCCAGCAGCTCCGACGGGGATACGCAGTATTTT. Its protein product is CASSSDGDTQYF.

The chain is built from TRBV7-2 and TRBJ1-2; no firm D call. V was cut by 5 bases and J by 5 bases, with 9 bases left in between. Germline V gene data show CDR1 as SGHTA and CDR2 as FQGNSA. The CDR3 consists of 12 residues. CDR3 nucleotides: TGTGCCAGCAGCCCCCCGGGATATGGCTACACCTTC. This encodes CASSPPGYGYTF.

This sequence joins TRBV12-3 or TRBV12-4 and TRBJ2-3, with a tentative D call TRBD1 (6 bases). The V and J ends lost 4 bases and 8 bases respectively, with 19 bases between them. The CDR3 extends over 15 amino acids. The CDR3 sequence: CASSSPQGFGRTQYF. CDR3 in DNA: TGTGCCAGCAGTTCACCACAGGGTTTCGGGCGTACGCAGTATTTT.

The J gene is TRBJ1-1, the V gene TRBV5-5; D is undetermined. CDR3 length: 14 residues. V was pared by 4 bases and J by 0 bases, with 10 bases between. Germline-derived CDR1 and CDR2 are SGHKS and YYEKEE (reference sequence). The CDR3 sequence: CASSAIQMNTEAFF. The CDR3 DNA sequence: TGTGCCAGCAGCGCGATACAGATGAACACTGAAGCTTTCTTT.

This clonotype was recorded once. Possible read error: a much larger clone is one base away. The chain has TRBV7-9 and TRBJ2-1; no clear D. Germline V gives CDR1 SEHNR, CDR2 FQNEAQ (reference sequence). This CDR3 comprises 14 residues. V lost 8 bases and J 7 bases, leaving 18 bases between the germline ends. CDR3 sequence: CASRRDKGWNEQFF. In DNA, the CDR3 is TGTGCCAGCCGGCGAGACAAGGGATGGAATGAGCAGTTCTTC.

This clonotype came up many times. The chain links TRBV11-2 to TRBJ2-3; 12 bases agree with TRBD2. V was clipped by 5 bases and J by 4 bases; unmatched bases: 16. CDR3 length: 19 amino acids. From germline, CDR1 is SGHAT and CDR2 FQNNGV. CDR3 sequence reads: CASSKDGDRLAGDADTQYF. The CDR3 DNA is TGTGCCAGCAGCAAGGACGGGGATAGACTAGCGGGGGACGCAGATACGCAGTATTTT.

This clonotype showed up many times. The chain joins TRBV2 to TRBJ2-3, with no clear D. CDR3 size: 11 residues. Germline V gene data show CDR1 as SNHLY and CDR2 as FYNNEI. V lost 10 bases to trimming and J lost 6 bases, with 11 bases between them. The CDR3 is CATRYRDTQYF. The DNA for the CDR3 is TGTGCCACCAGATACCGCGATACGCAGTATTTT.

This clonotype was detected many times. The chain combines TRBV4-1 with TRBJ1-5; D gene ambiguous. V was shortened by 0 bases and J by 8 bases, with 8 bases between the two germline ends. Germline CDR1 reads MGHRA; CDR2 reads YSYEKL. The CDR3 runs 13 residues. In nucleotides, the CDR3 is TGCGCCAGCAGCCAAGATGCCGGGGAGCCCCAGCATTTT. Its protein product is CASSQDAGEPQHF.

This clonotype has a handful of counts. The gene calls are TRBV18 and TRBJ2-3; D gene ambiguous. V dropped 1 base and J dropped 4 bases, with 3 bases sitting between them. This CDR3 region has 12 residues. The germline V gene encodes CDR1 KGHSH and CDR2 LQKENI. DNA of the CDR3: TGTGCCAGCTCACCACTCGCAGATACGCAGTATTTT. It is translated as CASSPLADTQYF.

CDR3 in amino acids: CSVTTGQTGEKLFF. CDR3 bases: TGCAGCGTTACAACGGGTCAGACAGGTGAAAAACTGTTTTTT. The J gene is TRBJ1-4, the V gene TRBV29-1; weak D call: TRBD1 (6 bases). The CDR3 is 14 amino acids. V lost 5 bases, J lost 7 bases, and 17 bases lay in between. Germline V gene lookup returns CDR1 SQVTM and CDR2 ANQGSEA.

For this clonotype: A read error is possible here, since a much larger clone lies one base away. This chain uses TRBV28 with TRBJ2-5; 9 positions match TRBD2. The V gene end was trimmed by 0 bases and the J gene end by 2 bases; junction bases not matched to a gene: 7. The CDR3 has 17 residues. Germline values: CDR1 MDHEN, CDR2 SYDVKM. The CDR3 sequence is CASSLWVPSGVQETQYF. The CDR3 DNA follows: TGTGCCAGCAGTTTATGGGTGCCTAGCGGGGTACAAGAGACCCAGTACTTC.

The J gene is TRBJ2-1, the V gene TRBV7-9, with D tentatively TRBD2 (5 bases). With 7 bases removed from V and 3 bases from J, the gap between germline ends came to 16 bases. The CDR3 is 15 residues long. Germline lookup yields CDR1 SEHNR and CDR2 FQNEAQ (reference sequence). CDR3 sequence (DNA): TGTGCCAGCACCAACGGAGGCGGTGTCTACAATGAGCAGTTCTTC. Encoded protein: CASTNGGGVYNEQFF. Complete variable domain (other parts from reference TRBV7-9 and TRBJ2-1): DTGVSQNPRHKITKRGQNVTFRCDPISEHNRLYWYRQTLGQGPEFLTYFQNEAQLEKSRLLSDRFSAERPKGSFSTLEIQRTEQGDSAMYLCASTNGGGVYNEQFFGPGTRLTVL.

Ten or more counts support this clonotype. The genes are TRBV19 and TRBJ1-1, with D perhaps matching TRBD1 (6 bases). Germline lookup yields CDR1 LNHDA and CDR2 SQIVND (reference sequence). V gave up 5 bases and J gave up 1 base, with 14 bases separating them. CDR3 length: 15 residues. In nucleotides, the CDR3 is TGTGCCAGTAGTTGGGGGCCTGGACAGAACACTGAAGCTTTCTTT. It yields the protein CASSWGPGQNTEAFF.

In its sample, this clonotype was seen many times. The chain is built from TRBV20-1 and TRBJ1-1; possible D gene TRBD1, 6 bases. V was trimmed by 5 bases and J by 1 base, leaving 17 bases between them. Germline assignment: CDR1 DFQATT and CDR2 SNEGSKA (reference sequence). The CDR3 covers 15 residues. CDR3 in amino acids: CSAWSSGHPNTEAFF. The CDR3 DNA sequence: TGCAGTGCTTGGTCCTCGGGACACCCGAACACTGAAGCTTTCTTT.

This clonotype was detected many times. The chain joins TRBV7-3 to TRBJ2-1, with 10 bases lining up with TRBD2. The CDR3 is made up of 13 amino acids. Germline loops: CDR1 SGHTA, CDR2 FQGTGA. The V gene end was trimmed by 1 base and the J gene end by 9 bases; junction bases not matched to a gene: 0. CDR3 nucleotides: TGTGCCAGCAGCTTAAGGACTAGCGGTGAGCAGTTCTTC. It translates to CASSLRTSGEQFF.

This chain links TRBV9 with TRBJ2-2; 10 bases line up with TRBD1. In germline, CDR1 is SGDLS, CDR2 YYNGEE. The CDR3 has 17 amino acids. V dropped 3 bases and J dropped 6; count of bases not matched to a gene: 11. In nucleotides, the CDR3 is TGTGCCAGCAGCGCTCCCCCGGGACAGGGGATAGCCGGGGAGCTGTTTTTT. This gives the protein CASSAPPGQGIAGELFF.